The entry below gives a single TCR beta chain sequence along with its context. This clonotype has just a few counts. No cognate antigen has been identified for it. No much larger clone exists at a distance of one base, and base qualities are not known. Between the V and J ends, shortened by 2 bases and 6 bases respectively, the junction contains 8 bases. CDR1 and CDR2, per the germline V gene, are SGHDT and YYEEEE. The CDR3 goes from the cysteine to the phenylalanine over 13 residues. Here the CDR3 DNA is all that survives: 39 bases in frame from base 1. The data were obtained in a study of T-cell memory formation after mild COVID-19 (dated by TCRdb to 2020 to 2022). About the investigation overall: TCR sequence clusters from the two donors were found to be largely donor specific. The cohort was made up of two young adult volunteers, one female and one male, who were previously healthy. T-cell clones expanding and contracting after mild COVID-19 in two donors were tracked by longitudinal TCRalpha and TCRbeta repertoire sequencing. The investigation overall reported the following: SARS-CoV-2 specificity was not confirmed for the second-wave clones peaking on day 37. Some responding clones were detected in pre-infection memory, suggesting pre-existing cross-reactive memory T cells joined the SARS-CoV-2 response. Clones that contracted from day 15 to 85 showed balanced CD4/CD8 phenotypes, whereas a second wave of clones that expanded from day 15 to 37 leaned towards CD4+. Contracting CD4+ clones were found mainly in CM and EM memory subsets, while CD8+ clones were enriched in EMRA. The study covered only two mild cases, and larger cohorts including severe cases with pre-infection samples were considered necessary.

Ficoll-Paque density gradient centrifugation was used to isolate PBMCs. Sequenced on an Illumina NovaSeq 6000. Using 5'RACE with constant-segment primers, TCRalpha and TCRbeta cDNA libraries were constructed, with sample barcodes and unique molecular identifiers added in the process. Trizol reagent was used to extract RNA from every sample. Libraries were amplified in two PCR steps, with a second sample barcode and Illumina TruSeq adapters added in the second step. The libraries were sequenced on an Illumina NovaSeq using 2 x 150 bp paired-end reads. The authors' analysis ran thus. Demultiplexing of reads and collapsing into UMI-guided consensus sequences were performed with migec v1.2.7. Using mixcr v2.1.11, UMI consensuses were aligned to TRA and TRB V and J templates and then assembled into clonotypes. Clonotypes were classified as expanded or contracted when called significant by both edgeR and NoisET, with noise models trained on biological replicates. For edgeR calls, the cutoffs were a false discovery rate-adjusted p below 0.01 and a log2 fold-change threshold of 1. As an exploratory analysis of dynamics, max-normalized trajectories of the 1000 most abundant clonotypes were examined by PCA with hierarchical clustering. Separately sequenced CD4+ and CD8+ repertoires were used to assign a CD4 or CD8 phenotype to each responding clone. TCRdb applied fastp at Q25 and MiXCR to the public reads, then kept only in-frame beta chains. Every entry covers one CDR3 protein and lists the most common genes and DNA from its rows. Clone size and V and J calls follow TCRdb, not the original study. The sample profile shows about 360,000 distinct CDR3 sequences; roughly 14% of them were found once. Together, the top ten hold roughly a fifth of the sample.

Here the chain combines TRBV5-6 and TRBJ2-2, with the D gene uncertain. This TCR came from a man between 18 and 35 years old who had mild COVID-19 (a few samples of this study predate the infection). The sample titles of this study are shuffled in the database, so cell type and time point are left out; the donor was told from shared clones. Sample: PBMCs or a T cell subset sorted from them (not recorded which). The CDR3 sequence is CASSLSPPGELFF. The DNA sequence is TGTGCCAGCAGCTTATCACCGCCCGGGGAGCTGTTTTTT.